This T cell receptor (beta chain) was captured in a study of CD8 T cells in Susac syndrome. Findings of the study overall: Susac-specific public clones were found in total CD8+ and CD8+ TEMRA repertoires, numbering under 20 and five, respectively.

A single count supports this clonotype. Its antigen is undetermined. CDR1 and CDR2 from the germline V gene are SGHRS and YFSETQ. CDR3 length: 13 amino acids. J was trimmed by 8 bases and V by 0 bases; bases with no gene match: 4. RNA totalling about 0.45 to 1 ug underwent reverse transcription with random hexamers. Amplification of TCR beta CDR3 by immunoSEQ multiplex PCR spanned 54 Vbeta and 13 Jbeta. TCRdb reprocessed the immunoSEQ multiplex PCR reads via MiXCR and lists one record per CDR3 protein. Of some 96,000 distinct CDR3 sequences listed, around 96% are singletons. The chain recombines TRBV5-1 with TRBJ1-1, with TRBD1 identical over 7 bases. The clonotype was recovered from a human donor with Susac syndrome. Input material: CD8+ T cells from PBMCs. In DNA, the CDR3 is TGCGCCAGCAGCTTGGGGGGACAGCTAGAAGCTTTCTTT. Its protein is CASSLGGQLEAFF.